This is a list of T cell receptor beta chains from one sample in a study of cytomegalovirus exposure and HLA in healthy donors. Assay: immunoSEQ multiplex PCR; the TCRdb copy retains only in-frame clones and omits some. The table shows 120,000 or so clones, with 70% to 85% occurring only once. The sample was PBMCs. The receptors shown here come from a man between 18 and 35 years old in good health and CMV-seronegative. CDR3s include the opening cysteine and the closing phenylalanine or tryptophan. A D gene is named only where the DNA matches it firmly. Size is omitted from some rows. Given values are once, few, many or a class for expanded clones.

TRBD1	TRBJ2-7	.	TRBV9	TGTGCCAGCAGCCCCCTCGGACAGGGAGGATACGAGCAGTACTTC	CASSPLGQGGYEQYF
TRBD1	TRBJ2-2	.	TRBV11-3	TGTGCCAGCAGCGGGACAGGGGCGAAACAGACCGGGGAGCTGTTTTTT	CASSGTGAKQTGELFF
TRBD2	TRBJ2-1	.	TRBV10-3	TGTGCCATCAGTGAGTCGGGGGCTAGCGGGGGGCCCTACAATGAGCAGTTCTTC	CAISESGASGGPYNEQFF
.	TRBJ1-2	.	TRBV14	TGTGCCAGCAGCCAACTAGGAGGGTTCGATGGCTACACCTTC	CASSQLGGFDGYTF
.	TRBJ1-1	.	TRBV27	TGTGCCAGCAGTTCCCTATCAATCCTACAGGTGGGCACTGAAGCTTTCTTT	CASSSLSILQVGTEAFF
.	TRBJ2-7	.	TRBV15	TGTGCCACCAGTCGCGACATACTTTACGAGCAGTACTTC	CATSRDILYEQYF
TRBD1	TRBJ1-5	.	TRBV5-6	TGTGCCAGCAGCTTGGGGACAGGGCGTCGGCAGCCCCAGCATTTT	CASSLGTGRRQPQHF
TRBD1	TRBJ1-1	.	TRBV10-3	TGTGCCATCAGTGAGTCGGGACAGACGAACACTGAAGCTTTCTTT	CAISESGQTNTEAFF
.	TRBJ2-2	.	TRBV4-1	TGCGCCAGCAGACTCGAAGGGGGCACCGGGGAGCTGTTTTTT	CASRLEGGTGELFF
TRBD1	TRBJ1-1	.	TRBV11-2	TGTGCCAGCAGCCCGACAGGGGGCGTGGTAATGAACACTGAAGCTTTCTTT	CASSPTGGVVMNTEAFF
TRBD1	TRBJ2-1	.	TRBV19	TGTGCCAGTAGTAGGGCAGGGGGCAATGAGCAGTTCTTC	CASSRAGGNEQFF
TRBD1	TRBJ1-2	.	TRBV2	TGTGCCAGCAGTTCGGGACAGGGCTATGGCTACACCTTC	CASSSGQGYGYTF
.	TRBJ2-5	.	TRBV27	TGTGCCAGCAGTTTATCGTCCGGTGAGACCCAGTACTTC	CASSLSSGETQYF
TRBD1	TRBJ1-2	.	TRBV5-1	TGCGCCAGCAGCTCCTTAGACAGGGGAGGTGGCTACACCTTC	CASSSLDRGGGYTF
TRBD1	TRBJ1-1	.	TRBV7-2	TGTGCCAGCAGCCCCGGGACAGGGGGGAACACTGAAGCTTTCTTT	CASSPGTGGNTEAFF
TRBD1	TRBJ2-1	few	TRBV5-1	TGCGCCAGCAGCGGCGGGACAGGGGGCAATGAGCAGTTCTTC	CASSGGTGGNEQFF